What follows are 30 T cell receptor beta chains derived from one specimen sequenced in a study of T cell responses to AZD1222 COVID-19 vaccine. Generated by immunoSEQ multiplex PCR, the TCRdb table keeps only in-frame clones and is missing some. This sample carries more than 70,000 clones, approximately 89% of them seen once, and the ten largest clones take 25% to 30%. Sequenced here: peripheral blood, sampled 28 days after the second AZD1222 dose. The receptors shown here come from an adult who received the AZD1222 COVID-19 vaccine.

V and J are TRBV6-5 and TRBJ2-5; D gene unclear. V gave up 0 bases and J gave up 5 bases, with 13 bases separating them. There are 15 residues in the CDR3. Germline V gene data show CDR1 as MNHEY and CDR2 as SVGAGI. The CDR3 nucleotides read TGTGCCAGCAGTTACTCGATAGGTCGTCCCGAGACCCAGTACTTC. Its translation: CASSYSIGRPETQYF.

V usage is TRBV3-1 (or the pseudogene TRBV3-2) and J usage is TRBJ2-7; the match to TRBD2 covers 7 bases. The CDR3 contains 17 residues. With 4 bases clipped from V and 2 bases from J, the junction kept 14 bases outside the gene matches. From germline, CDR1 is LGHDT and CDR2 YNNKEL (reference sequence). The CDR3 loop reads CASSLRPTGTTTYEQYF. The CDR3 DNA reads as TGTGCCAGCAGCCTAAGACCAACCGGGACTACAACCTACGAGCAGTACTTC.

The CDR3, as DNA: TGCGCCAGCAGCCAAGCGGGCGGGACAGGGTTGATTTTTTCCTACGAGCAGTACTTC. Its protein is CASSQAGGTGLIFSYEQYF. The chain uses TRBV4-1 and TRBJ2-7; TRBD1 aligns across 9 bases. Germline V gives CDR1 MGHRA, CDR2 YSYEKL. With 1 base clipped from V and 1 base from J, the junction kept 14 bases outside the gene matches. This CDR3 contains 19 residues.

This clone occurred a few times. This chain uses TRBV28 with TRBJ2-2; D might be TRBD1 (6 bases). The CDR3 covers 15 residues. V shed 5 bases and J shed 1 base, with 11 bases lying between them. Germline CDR1 and CDR2: MDHEN and SYDVKM. In nucleotides, the CDR3 is TGTGCCAGCAGTCCCCCAGGGGAGAACACCGGGGAGCTGTTTTTT. This codes for CASSPPGENTGELFF. Variable domain in full (rest from reference TRBV28 and TRBJ2-2): DVKVTQSSRYLVKRTGEKVFLECVQDMDHENMFWYRQDPGLGLRLIYFSYDVKMKEKGDIPEGYSVSREKKERFSLILESASTNQTSMYLCASSPPGENTGELFFGEGSRLTVL.

The chain couples TRBV27 to TRBJ1-5, with no clear D. The V gene's germline CDR1 is MNHEY and CDR2 SMNVEV (reference sequence). V was shortened by 5 bases and J by 1 base, with 18 bases between the two germline ends. The CDR3 covers 17 residues. The CDR3 DNA reads as TGTGCCAGCAGTCGCCTGGAGGCATGGTTAAGCAATCAGCCCCAGCATTTT. Translation gives CASSRLEAWLSNQPQHF.

DNA of the CDR3: TGTGCCAGTAGCCTGGACAGGGAGGCAGATACGCAGTATTTT. The encoded protein is CASSLDREADTQYF. The chain employs TRBV19 and TRBJ2-3; 8 nucleotides agree with TRBD1. V lost 6 bases to trimming and J lost 4 bases; unmatched junction nucleotides: 6. The CDR3 has 14 amino acids. The germline gives CDR1 LNHDA, CDR2 SQIVND (reference sequence).

The chain links TRBV5-1 to TRBJ2-5, with TRBD1 matching over 9 bases. Losses at the gene ends were 7 bases for V and 5 bases for J; bases not matched to a gene: 9. The CDR3 length is 14 residues. The germline gives CDR1 SGHRS, CDR2 YFSETQ. CDR3 nucleotides: TGCGCCAGCGGACGGACAGGGGAGGGGGAGACCCAGTACTTC. This sequence encodes CASGRTGEGETQYF.

The chain has TRBV29-1 and TRBJ2-3; 8 positions agree with TRBD2. Germline V gene sequence: CDR1 SQVTM, CDR2 ANQGSEA. With 6 bases clipped from V and 2 bases from J, the junction kept 16 bases outside the gene matches. The CDR3 is 17 amino acids. CDR3 amino acids: CSVWGQGLDDFTDTQYF. DNA of the CDR3: TGCAGCGTCTGGGGGCAGGGACTAGATGATTTCACAGATACGCAGTATTTT.

The V call is TRBV5-4, the J call TRBJ2-3; 10 bases line up with TRBD2. The ends lost 4 bases at V and 4 bases at J; junction bases unmatched: 9. The CDR3 runs to 16 residues. Germline CDR1 SGHNT, CDR2 YYREEE (reference sequence). CDR3 nucleotides: TGTGCCAGCAGCGCGGGGAGCGGGAGGGCTTCAGATACGCAGTATTTT. Translated: CASSAGSGRASDTQYF.

The rearrangement uses TRBV10-1 and TRBJ2-7; D gene uncertain. Germline V CDR1 and CDR2: WNHNN, SYGVQD (reference sequence). The CDR3 covers 13 residues. V was pared by 5 bases and J by 0 bases, with 8 bases between. The CDR3 bases are TGCGCCAGCAGTATTGTAACCTCCTACGAGCAGTACTTC. Its translation is CASSIVTSYEQYF.

The V and J genes are TRBV7-9 and TRBJ2-1; D may be TRBD2 (7 bases). CDR1 is SEHNR and CDR2 is FQNEAQ in the germline V gene (reference sequence). The CDR3 has 15 residues. V was cut by 4 bases and J by 7 bases, with 17 bases left in between. In nucleotides, the CDR3 is TGTGCCAGCAGCTCGAGGGGGACTACTGTAAATGAGCAGTTCTTC. Its translation is CASSSRGTTVNEQFF.

This clone was seen a single time. V and J are TRBV19 and TRBJ2-3; 11 bases are shared with TRBD2. The CDR3 totals 17 residues. V trimming: 5 bases; J trimming: 0 bases; junction bases outside the gene matches: 7. Germline loops: CDR1 LNHDA, CDR2 SQIVND (reference sequence). CDR3 amino acids: CASSDRGLAASTDTQYF. The CDR3 coding sequence is TGTGCCAGTAGTGACAGGGGACTAGCGGCTAGCACAGATACGCAGTATTTT.

This sequence joins TRBV4-1 and TRBJ2-1; D perhaps matches TRBD2 (6 bases). Germline V lookup: CDR1 MGHRA, CDR2 YSYEKL. With 1 base removed from V and 5 bases from J, the gap between germline ends came to 15 bases. This CDR3 comprises 16 residues. Here the CDR3 DNA reads TGCGCCAGCAGCCAAGCTGTGGCGGGGCTAAACAATGAGCAGTTCTTC. Translated, it gives CASSQAVAGLNNEQFF.

This chain connects TRBV27 to TRBJ2-7; weak D call: TRBD2 (6 bases). V was clipped by 6 bases and J by 0 bases, with 15 bases between them. CDR3 size: 15 residues. CDR1 is MNHEY and CDR2 is SMNVEV in the germline V gene (reference sequence). The CDR3 loop is CASRQDNSGSYEQYF. The CDR3 bases are TGTGCCAGCAGACAAGATAATAGCGGCTCCTACGAGCAGTACTTC.

The chain joins TRBV2 to TRBJ2-1, with 9 positions matching TRBD2. After removal of 3 bases from V and 8 bases from J, the junction contained 14 bases not matched to a gene. The CDR3 covers 17 residues. CDR1 and CDR2 from the germline V gene are SNHLY and FYNNEI. CDR3 loop: CASSDGDPSGTAHEQFF. The DNA of the CDR3 is TGTGCCAGCAGTGACGGAGATCCTAGCGGGACGGCGCATGAGCAGTTCTTC.

The chain carries TRBV6-1 and TRBJ1-1; no reliable D call. V was clipped by 3 bases and J by 4 bases, with 9 bases between them. The V gene's germline CDR1 is MNHNS and CDR2 SASEGT. The CDR3 extends over 13 amino acids. CDR3 nucleotide sequence: TGTGCCAGCAGTGACATGGGAAGCACTGAAGCTTTCTTT. Its protein product is CASSDMGSTEAFF.

The CDR3 protein is CASSLTPSGTGRYNEQFF. CDR3 nucleotides: TGTGCCAGCAGCCTCACACCGTCGGGGACAGGACGATACAATGAGCAGTTCTTC. This sequence joins TRBV3-1 (or the pseudogene TRBV3-2) and TRBJ2-1; 8 nucleotides agree with TRBD1. The germline V gene has CDR1 LGHDT and CDR2 YNNKEL (reference sequence). V was pared by 4 bases and J by 4 bases, with 15 bases of the junction left unmatched. This CDR3 comprises 18 residues.

CDR3 sequence (DNA): TGCGCCAGCAGCGGTGGACAGCTCTATGGCTACACCTTC. Translation: CASSGGQLYGYTF. The chain has TRBV5-1 and TRBJ1-2, with a tentative D call TRBD1 (6 bases). Between the trimmed V and J ends, which lost 4 bases and 4 bases, there was a span of 11 bases. This CDR3 has 13 amino acids. Germline CDR1 and CDR2: SGHRS and YFSETQ.

The rearrangement joins TRBV7-8 to TRBJ2-1; D is undetermined. CDR3 length: 14 residues. Germline V lookup: CDR1 SGHVS, CDR2 FQNEAQ. The V gene lost 3 bases and the J gene lost 7 bases, with 13 bases spanning the gap. The CDR3 region is CASSLIVVGNEQFF. CDR3 in DNA: TGTGCCAGCAGCTTGATCGTCGTAGGGAATGAGCAGTTCTTC.

A single count supports this clone. The chain employs TRBV7-3 and TRBJ2-6; D ambiguous. Germline V CDR1 and CDR2: SGHTA, FQGTGA. The CDR3 loop spans 16 amino acids. Between the trimmed V and J ends, which lost 2 bases and 0 bases, there was a span of 8 bases. The CDR3 DNA sequence: TGTGCCAGCAGCTTATTGACAAGCTCTGGGGCCAACGTCCTGACTTTC. As protein: CASSLLTSSGANVLTF.

The chain recombines TRBV11-1 with TRBJ2-3; the D call may be TRBD1 or TRBD2 (5 bases each). The CDR3 is 15 residues long. CDR1 is SGHAT, CDR2 FQDESV, per germline (reference sequence). The V end was cut by 8 bases, the J end by 0 bases, with 15 bases between. In DNA form, the CDR3 reads TGTGCCAGCGGCCTGGGACGGTCTAGCACAGATACGCAGTATTTT. This codes for CASGLGRSSTDTQYF.

V gene TRBV7-3 combines with J gene TRBJ2-1, with TRBD1 matching 9 bases. Germline CDR1 SGHTA, CDR2 FQGTGA. J lost 1 base, V lost 5 bases, and 3 bases had no gene match. This CDR3 region has 15 residues. The chain's CDR3 is CASSADRGSYNEQFF. CDR3 DNA sequence: TGTGCCAGCAGCGCCGACAGGGGGTCCTACAATGAGCAGTTCTTC.

The chain couples TRBV29-1 to TRBJ1-1; the D gene is possibly TRBD1 (6 bases). The CDR3 runs to 17 residues. Per the germline V gene, CDR1 is SQVTM and CDR2 is ANQGSEA. The V end lost 7 bases, the J end lost 3 bases, and 27 bases lay between the germline ends. CDR3 in DNA: TGCAGCGCGGGCGGCGGACAGAGGGGATTTTTTGACACTGAAGCTTTCTTT. Protein product: CSAGGGQRGFFDTEAFF. Looking up the rest from reference TRBV29-1 and TRBJ1-1 gives the full variable domain: SAVISQKPSRDICQRGTSLTIQCQVDSQVTMMFWYRQQPGQSLTLIATANQGSEATYESGFVIDKFPISRPNLTFSTLTVSNMSPEDSSIYLCSAGGGQRGFFDTEAFFGQGTRLTVV.

V usage is TRBV5-1 and J usage is TRBJ2-1; 10 nucleotides match TRBD1. Trimming cost V 4 bases and J 4 bases; bases outside gene matches: 5. CDR1 is SGHRS, CDR2 YFSETQ, per germline. CDR3 length: 15 residues. This chain's CDR3 is CASSPRDRGYNEQFF. The CDR3 coding sequence is TGCGCCAGCAGCCCTCGGGACAGGGGATACAATGAGCAGTTCTTC.

The gene calls are TRBV9 and TRBJ2-3; D is possibly TRBD1 (5 bases). The CDR3 is 15 residues long. V lost 0 bases and J 1 base, leaving 9 bases between the germline ends. Per the germline V gene, CDR1 is SGDLS and CDR2 is YYNGEE. The CDR3: CASSVGGRGTDTQYF. The DNA for the CDR3 is TGTGCCAGCAGCGTAGGGGGCAGGGGCACAGATACGCAGTATTTT.

The genes are TRBV5-5 and TRBJ1-3; D gene unclear. CDR1 SGHKS and CDR2 YYEKEE come from the germline V gene (reference sequence). The CDR3 is 15 residues long. V lost 4 bases and J lost 0, with 11 bases in between. This CDR3 reads CASSIGFNSGNTIYF. CDR3 sequence (DNA): TGTGCCAGCAGCATAGGGTTTAACTCTGGAAACACCATATATTTT.

This chain links TRBV7-2 with TRBJ2-3; tentatively, D is TRBD2 (5 bases). Trimming removed 0 bases from V and 10 bases from J, with 17 bases in between. CDR3 size: 15 residues. CDR1 and CDR2 (germline): SGHTA, FQGNSA. The CDR3 coding sequence is TGTGCCAGCAGCTTAGCCTGGACTTCGGGTGGGGCGCAGTATTTT. Protein: CASSLAWTSGGAQYF.

This clone was seen a single time. The gene calls are TRBV6-5 and TRBJ2-1; a possible D gene is TRBD2 (5 bases). The CDR3 length is 14 residues. The V and J ends lost 2 bases and 8 bases respectively, with 13 bases between them. Germline values: CDR1 MNHEY, CDR2 SVGAGI. CDR3 region: CASSYTLPGDEQFF. The CDR3 DNA sequence: TGTGCCAGCAGTTACACGCTCCCCGGGGATGAGCAGTTCTTC.

V is TRBV4-2 and J is TRBJ2-7, with D maybe TRBD1 (6 bases). The CDR3 length is 16 residues. Germline lookup yields CDR1 LGHNA and CDR2 YNFKEQ. Trimming shortened V by 2 bases and J by 4 bases, and 18 bases separated the two germline ends. The CDR3 loop is CASSQPGQSGPYEQYF. DNA of the CDR3: TGTGCCAGCAGCCAACCCGGACAGTCGGGTCCTTACGAGCAGTACTTC.

V gene TRBV2 combines with J gene TRBJ1-4; tentative D call: TRBD1 (6 bases). The length of the CDR3 is 13 residues. Trimming cost V 6 bases and J 8 bases, with 13 bases left between them. Germline lookup yields CDR1 SNHLY and CDR2 FYNNEI. CDR3 bases: TGTGCCAGCAGGGTCAGGGGTTTGGAAAAACTGTTTTTT. This sequence encodes CASRVRGLEKLFF.